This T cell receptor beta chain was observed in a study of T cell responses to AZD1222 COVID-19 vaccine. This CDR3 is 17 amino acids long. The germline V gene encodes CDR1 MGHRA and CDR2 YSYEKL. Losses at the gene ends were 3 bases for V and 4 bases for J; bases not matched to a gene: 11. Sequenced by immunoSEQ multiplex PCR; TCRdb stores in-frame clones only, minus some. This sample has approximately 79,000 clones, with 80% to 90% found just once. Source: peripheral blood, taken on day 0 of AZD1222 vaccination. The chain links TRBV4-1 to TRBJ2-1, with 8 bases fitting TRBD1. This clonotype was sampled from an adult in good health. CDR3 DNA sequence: TGCGCCAGCAGCCATCCCCCGGGACAGGAAATTTACAATGAGCAGTTCTTC. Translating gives CASSHPPGQEIYNEQFF.